The next 16 T cell receptor beta chains were all read from a single sample in a study of T cell responses to AZD1222 COVID-19 vaccine. Profiled with immunoSEQ multiplex PCR; TCRdb holds only in-frame clones, not every one. The sample records about 100,000 clones, roughly 87% being singletons. The material was peripheral blood, obtained on day 0 of AZD1222 vaccination. Source of these receptors: an adult in good health.

This rearrangement joins TRBV5-8 to TRBJ1-2, with D unresolved. V was clipped by 2 bases and J by 4 bases, with 18 bases between them. The CDR3 totals 16 residues. Germline values: CDR1 SGHTS, CDR2 YDEGEE. The CDR3 DNA follows: TGTGCCAGCAGCTTCTCGGACGCGCGGTTTAGCTATGGCTACACCTTC. Translated, it gives CASSFSDARFSYGYTF.

This rearrangement joins TRBV9 to TRBJ2-2; TRBD2 agrees at 12 bases. This CDR3 region has 16 residues. CDR1 and CDR2 (germline): SGDLS, YYNGEE. V lost 0 bases to trimming and J lost 4 bases; unmatched junction nucleotides: 1. The CDR3 sequence is CASSVVTSGGTGELFF. The CDR3 nucleotides are TGTGCCAGCAGCGTAGTGACTAGCGGGGGCACCGGGGAGCTGTTTTTT.

The V call is TRBV7-2, the J call TRBJ1-5; D remains ambiguous. The CDR3 extends over 15 amino acids. Germline loops: CDR1 SGHTA, CDR2 FQGNSA. The germline V and J ends were trimmed by 0 bases and 4 bases, with 10 bases remaining between them. The DNA for the CDR3 is TGTGCCAGCAGCTTAGCGGCGGGCCGAAATCAGCCCCAGCATTTT. Encoded protein: CASSLAAGRNQPQHF.

The gene calls are TRBV19 and TRBJ1-4, with 9 bases fitting TRBD1. This CDR3 comprises 15 residues. Germline-derived CDR1 and CDR2 are LNHDA and SQIVND (reference sequence). Trimming took 5 bases from V and 8 from J; bases not matched to a gene: 9. CDR3 amino acids: CASSEIGTGNEKLFF. In nucleotides, the CDR3 is TGTGCCAGTAGTGAAATCGGGACAGGGAACGAAAAACTGTTTTTT.

The CDR3 nucleotides are TGCGCCAGCAGTGAGTCTGCGGGGGGGCATTTTACTAACGGGGAGCTGTTTTTT. Translating gives CASSESAGGHFTNGELFF. The chain couples TRBV10-1 to TRBJ2-2, with 9 bases that match TRBD2. The CDR3 consists of 18 residues. Germline CDR1 WNHNN, CDR2 SYGVQD (reference sequence). The V segment lost 0 bases and the J segment 7 bases; nucleotides outside the gene matches: 12.

This chain connects TRBV4-1 to TRBJ1-2; TRBD1 might be the D (5 bases). Trimming removed 0 bases from V and 4 bases from J, with 18 bases in between. The CDR3 is 17 residues long. Germline loops: CDR1 MGHRA, CDR2 YSYEKL. The CDR3 region has the DNA TGCGCCAGCAGCCAAGAAAGGCGGGCAGGGCAGGGCTATGGCTACACCTTC. Translated, it gives CASSQERRAGQGYGYTF.

This clone was picked up one time. V usage is TRBV6-2 or TRBV6-3 and J usage is TRBJ1-2, with unresolved D. CDR3 length equals 12 residues. V gave up 5 bases and J gave up 0 bases, with 4 bases separating them. In germline, CDR1 is MNHEY, CDR2 SVGEGT. DNA of the CDR3: TGTGCCAGCAGTCCAACTAACTATGGCTACACCTTC. It is translated as CASSPTNYGYTF.

This sequence joins TRBV18 and TRBJ2-2; TRBD1 might be the D (9 bases). The germline gives CDR1 KGHSH, CDR2 LQKENI. This CDR3 region has 17 residues. V shed 8 bases and J shed 0 bases, with 19 bases lying between them. Here the CDR3 DNA reads TGTGCCAGCCCGACGGGGGGGACAGGGACGAACACCGGGGAGCTGTTTTTT. Translating gives CASPTGGTGTNTGELFF.

CDR3 nucleotides: TGTGCCAGCAGCCTTCCCGGGGACACTATCGAAGCTTTCTTT. Its translation: CASSLPGDTIEAFF. The chain uses TRBV5-8 and TRBJ1-1; D is perhaps TRBD1 (6 bases). The CDR3 has 14 amino acids. With 4 bases removed from V and 8 bases from J, the gap between germline ends came to 18 bases. The V gene's germline CDR1 is SGHTS and CDR2 YDEGEE.

The chain uses TRBV7-8 and TRBJ1-2, with 9 bases that match TRBD1. CDR3 length equals 16 residues. After removal of 1 base from V and 5 bases from J, the junction contained 8 bases not matched to a gene. Germline V lookup: CDR1 SGHVS, CDR2 FQNEAQ. CDR3 amino acids: CASSLGGTGREYGYTF. The CDR3 DNA reads as TGTGCCAGCAGCTTAGGCGGGACAGGGCGGGAGTATGGCTACACCTTC. The full variable domain, completed using reference TRBV7-8 and TRBJ1-2, is GAGVSQSPRYKVAKRGQDVALRCDPISGHVSLFWYQQALGQGPEFLTYFQNEAQLDKSGLPSDRFFAERPEGSVSTLKIQRTQQEDSAVYLCASSLGGTGREYGYTFGSGTRLTVV.

The gene calls are TRBV4-3 and TRBJ1-1; no clear D gene. V lost 0 bases to trimming and J lost 3 bases, with 5 bases between them. The CDR3 covers 13 residues. In germline, CDR1 is LGHNA, CDR2 YSLEER. CDR3 DNA: TGCGCCAGCAGCCAAGATCGGGACACTGAAGCTTTCTTT. It yields the protein CASSQDRDTEAFF.

The rearrangement links TRBV4-3 to TRBJ1-1; tentative D call: TRBD1 (5 bases). The V and J ends lost 1 base and 1 base respectively, with 7 bases between them. Germline CDR1 LGHNA, CDR2 YSLEER. The CDR3 consists of 14 residues. CDR3 amino acids: CASSQGDRNTEAFF. The CDR3 DNA reads TGCGCCAGCAGCCAAGGAGACAGGAACACTGAAGCTTTCTTT.

The chain employs TRBV10-3 and TRBJ2-7, with a tentative D call TRBD2 (5 bases). Germline values: CDR1 ENHRY, CDR2 SYGVKD. V dropped 9 bases and J dropped 0 bases, with 12 bases sitting between them. This CDR3 spans 13 amino acids. The chain's CDR3 is CAIHAGFSYEQYF. The DNA of the CDR3 is TGTGCCATACACGCGGGTTTCTCCTACGAGCAGTACTTC.

The chain recombines TRBV5-4 with TRBJ2-1; TRBD2 matches at 7 bases. The CDR3 runs 12 residues. The germline gives CDR1 SGHNT, CDR2 YYREEE (reference sequence). Losses at the gene ends were 3 bases for V and 11 bases for J; bases not matched to a gene: 5. The CDR3 loop reads CASSSPSGQQFF. The CDR3 DNA follows: TGTGCCAGCAGCTCCCCTAGCGGTCAGCAGTTCTTC.

This clone was seen more than once but under ten times. The rearrangement uses TRBV5-6 and TRBJ1-3, with D possibly TRBD1 on 5 matching bases. CDR1 is SGHDT and CDR2 is YYEEEE in the germline V gene. There are 15 residues in the CDR3. Deletions cut 2 bases from V and 0 bases from J, with 9 bases between. CDR3 sequence reads: CASSLPTASGNTIYF. CDR3 sequence (DNA): TGTGCCAGCAGCTTACCGACAGCCTCTGGAAACACCATATATTTT.

V usage is TRBV5-4 and J usage is TRBJ2-4, with TRBD1 matching 10 bases. Trimming took 3 bases from V and 7 from J; bases not matched to a gene: 4. CDR1 SGHNT and CDR2 YYREEE come from the germline V gene (reference sequence). The length of the CDR3 is 14 residues. The CDR3 region is CASSSGQGRNIQYF. The CDR3 nucleotides are TGTGCCAGCAGCTCGGGACAGGGGAGGAACATTCAGTACTTC.